This TCR beta chain derives from a study of blood T cell repertoires in COVID-19. TCRdb's copy holds only in-frame clones and misses some; the assay was immunoSEQ multiplex PCR. The sample yields around 53,000 clones, approximately 84% seen once. The junction had 11 bases not matched to a gene; V was cut back by 5 bases and J by 9 bases. Germline assignment: CDR1 MNHEY and CDR2 SMNVEV (reference sequence). The CDR3 length is 15 residues. The V gene is TRBV27, the J gene TRBJ2-1; 9 bases match TRBD2. The specimen sequenced was peripheral blood. This receptor was taken from a man between 65 and 85 years old with active COVID-19. Written as DNA, the CDR3 is TGTGCCAGCAGTCCGGGACTAGCCAGGGTGAGTGAGCAGTTCTTC. The encoded protein is CASSPGLARVSEQFF.